This section outlines one T cell receptor (beta chain) sequence together with its context. Its antigen is unidentified. This entry belongs to a study of CXCR3-negative and CXCR3-positive naive CD8 T cells. Every subset of CD8+ T cells was sorted in triplicate at approximately 300,000 cells each. Study-level results: The study found that naive CXCR3-negative and CXCR3-positive cells shared TRBV-TRBJ usage, while memory cells differed. Naive subsets displayed similar surface CD5, and TCR strength was inferred from TRB CDR3 properties. Relative to memory CD8+ cells, whose diversity was much lower, both naive subsets had comparably high diversity.

The libraries of TRB cDNA were prepared using 5' RACE with UMI labels. TCRdb re-called the 5' RACE reads; one entry per CDR3 protein, DNA not given. In all, the sample yields about 6,700 distinct CDR3 sequences. The source material was naive CXCR3- CD8+ T cells from blood. Subset in this sample: CD45RO-CCR7+CD27+CD95- naive CD8+ T cells lacking CXCR3 (TNR3-). This TCR came from a human donor in good health. Some clones in this sample may be carry-over from other donors' samples.

The CDR3 spells CASSLGTASYNEQFF. V gene TRBV13 combines with J gene TRBJ2-1. Germline V gene lookup returns CDR1 PRHDT and CDR2 FYEKMQ (reference sequence). The CDR3 is 15 residues long.